The rows below give T cell receptor beta chains drawn from one sample of a study of cytomegalovirus exposure and HLA in healthy donors. Clones were read by immunoSEQ multiplex PCR, and TCRdb kept only the in-frame ones, dropping some. The sample has some 200,000 clones; about 62% are singletons. Sequences were obtained from PBMCs. The receptors were sampled from a man in his forties or fifties in good health and CMV-seronegative. The CDR3 runs from the conserved cysteine through the conserved F or W. A D gene is named only where the DNA matches it firmly. Part of the rows lack a size; the others show once, few, many or a class for expanded clones.

j_call: TRBJ2-2
clone_size: -
v_call: TRBV5-4
d_call: -
cdr3_aa: CASSLDSRRAAGELFF
cdr3_nt: TGTGCCAGCAGCTTGGACAGTCGCAGGGCCGCCGGGGAGCTGTTTTTT

j_call: TRBJ1-3
clone_size: -
v_call: TRBV7-6
d_call: TRBD1
cdr3_aa: CASSPLRAGGSFFGNTIYF
cdr3_nt: TGTGCCAGCAGCCCCCTTCGGGCAGGGGGAAGTTTCTTTGGAAACACCATATATTTT

j_call: TRBJ2-7
clone_size: few
v_call: TRBV30
d_call: TRBD1
cdr3_aa: CAWDPGQGAYEQYF
cdr3_nt: TGTGCCTGGGACCCGGGACAGGGGGCTTACGAGCAGTACTTC

j_call: TRBJ1-1
clone_size: -
v_call: TRBV6-1
d_call: TRBD1
cdr3_aa: CASSVPGQVGYTEAFF
cdr3_nt: TGTGCCAGCAGTGTCCCGGGACAGGTAGGGTACACTGAAGCTTTCTTT

j_call: TRBJ1-4
clone_size: -
v_call: TRBV18
d_call: -
cdr3_aa: CASSRTVLATNEKLFF
cdr3_nt: TGTGCCAGCTCAAGAACAGTTCTTGCAACTAATGAAAAACTGTTTTTT

j_call: TRBJ2-2
clone_size: few
v_call: TRBV6-5
d_call: TRBD2
cdr3_aa: CATQGLAGGWELFF
cdr3_nt: TGTGCCACCCAGGGACTAGCGGGGGGGTGGGAGCTGTTTTTT

j_call: TRBJ1-5
clone_size: -
v_call: TRBV28
d_call: TRBD1
cdr3_aa: CASSLRQGFSNQPQHF
cdr3_nt: TGTGCCAGCAGTCTTAGACAGGGGTTTTCCAATCAGCCCCAGCATTTT

j_call: TRBJ2-1
clone_size: few
v_call: TRBV28
d_call: TRBD1
cdr3_aa: CASSSTGGWYNEQFF
cdr3_nt: TGTGCCAGCAGTTCCACAGGGGGCTGGTACAATGAGCAGTTCTTC

j_call: TRBJ2-2
clone_size: -
v_call: TRBV29-1
d_call: TRBD2
cdr3_aa: CSVGTSGNTGELFF
cdr3_nt: TGCAGCGTCGGGACTAGCGGAAACACCGGGGAGCTGTTTTTT

j_call: TRBJ1-5
clone_size: -
v_call: TRBV19
d_call: -
cdr3_aa: CASTGPGMPQHF
cdr3_nt: TGTGCCAGTACGGGCCCGGGAATGCCCCAGCATTTT

j_call: TRBJ2-3
clone_size: -
v_call: TRBV30
d_call: -
cdr3_aa: CAWRRRGGDTQYF
cdr3_nt: TGTGCCTGGAGACGGCGGGGTGGGGATACGCAGTATTTT